This T cell receptor (beta chain) was captured by sequencing in a study of beta chain features in type 1 diabetes. Overall study findings and caveats: Since sequencing was performed on cDNA, cells with high TCR expression could be over-represented. Moderate but significant shortening of TCRB CDR3s was recorded in all four CD4+ subsets from Type 1 diabetes patients.

To note about this clone: Its antigen is as yet unknown.

The entirety of the isolated RNA underwent reverse transcription, so expressed TCRB transcripts were sequenced. Some clones are missing from TCRdb's copy, which holds only in-frame ones; the method was immunoSEQ multiplex PCR. Of 160,000 or so clones in the sample, approximately 62% were seen once. Germline V gives CDR1 SQVTM, CDR2 ANQGSEA. V dropped 6 bases and J dropped 4 bases, with 15 bases sitting between them. This CDR3 comprises 13 residues. The source is a man aged 25 to 40 with type 1 diabetes. Material: naive CD4+ T cells from blood. The V call is TRBV29-1, the J call TRBJ1-2; tentative D call: TRBD1 (5 bases). CDR3 in DNA: TGCAGCGTCAGGAGAGGGGCTGGCTATGGCTACACCTTC. Protein: CSVRRGAGYGYTF.